Following are 17 T cell receptor beta chains from one sample sequenced in a study of vaccination and CD4 T cells after COVID-19. As to treatment: roughly nine-day PBMC culture with coronavirus spike peptide pools or control peptides (ViraFEST assay). The Oncomine TCR Beta short-read assay was applied to DNA of cultured CD4+ T cells. TCRdb itself ran the PCR reads through MiXCR, one entry per CDR3 protein. This sample yields 8,000 to 9,000 distinct CDR3 sequences, of which about three quarters are seen a single time; 25% to 40% belongs to the top ten. These receptors' targets are unknown. Sequenced material: CD4+ T cells from blood, cultured in vitro. These receptor sequences come from a human donor who had recovered from COVID-19.

The chain employs TRBV7-2 and TRBJ1-5; D is uncertain. The V and J ends lost 5 bases and 0 bases respectively, with 11 bases between them. The CDR3 runs to 15 residues. Germline V gene sequence: CDR1 SGHTA, CDR2 FQGNSA. CDR3 residues: CASSRTTVSNQPQHF. The CDR3 bases are TGTGCCAGCAGCCGGACCACCGTTAGCAATCAGCCCCAGCATTTT.

This chain joins TRBV20-1 and TRBJ1-5; D is unclear. V dropped 0 bases and J dropped 0 bases, with 18 bases sitting between them. There are 18 residues in the CDR3. The V gene's germline CDR1 is DFQATT and CDR2 SNEGSKA (reference sequence). CDR3 bases: TGCAGTGCTAGAGATCCCGGACTCAGTGATTATAGCAATCAGCCCCAGCATTTT. Protein sequence: CSARDPGLSDYSNQPQHF.

V is TRBV6-1 and J is TRBJ1-2, with TRBD1 identical over 7 bases. V lost 3 bases to trimming and J lost 4 bases; unmatched junction nucleotides: 8. The CDR3 loop spans 15 amino acids. CDR1 is MNHNS, CDR2 SASEGT, per germline. Here the CDR3 DNA reads TGTGCCAGCAGTGAGTTATCGACAGGGATCTATGGCTACACCTTC. This gives the protein CASSELSTGIYGYTF.

The chain joins TRBV10-3 to TRBJ2-5; D is perhaps TRBD1 or TRBD2 (5 bases each). This CDR3 is 16 amino acids long. Looked up from germline, CDR1 is ENHRY and CDR2 is SYGVKD. The V end lost 6 bases, the J end lost 1 base, and 18 bases lay between the germline ends. CDR3 region: CAIRPAGTGSQETQYF. DNA of the CDR3: TGTGCCATCAGACCTGCCGGGACGGGGTCCCAAGAGACCCAGTACTTC.

This clonotype was seen only a few times. The chain employs TRBV15 and TRBJ2-2; 7 nucleotides match TRBD1. Trimming cost V 3 bases and J 8 bases; bases outside gene matches: 18. CDR3 length: 18 amino acids. The germline gives CDR1 LNHNV, CDR2 YYDKDF (reference sequence). The CDR3 DNA follows: TGTGCCACCAGCAGTCCGAACATCCCGGGACAGTTTCGAGGGGAGCTGTTTTTT. This translates into CATSSPNIPGQFRGELFF.

In this sample, this clonotype turned up a few times. The rearrangement links TRBV4-2 to TRBJ1-4; TRBD1 aligns across 8 bases. The CDR3 spans 15 residues. V shed 4 bases, J shed 6 bases, and the junction held 7 bases outside the gene matches. CDR1 is LGHNA and CDR2 is YNFKEQ in the germline V gene. CDR3 DNA sequence: TGTGCCAGCAGCCTAGCCGGACAGGGTGATGAAAAACTGTTTTTT. It codes for CASSLAGQGDEKLFF.

As DNA, the CDR3 is TGTGCCAGCAGTGATTATGGGGAAACTGAAGCTTTCTTT. Protein sequence: CASSDYGETEAFF. The chain carries TRBV6-1 and TRBJ1-1; D ambiguous. Trimming left V 3 bases short and J 5 bases short, with 10 bases between. The length of the CDR3 is 13 residues. Looked up from germline, CDR1 is MNHNS and CDR2 is SASEGT.

The rearrangement uses TRBV20-1 and TRBJ2-2, with D tentatively TRBD2 (5 bases). The germline V gene has CDR1 DFQATT and CDR2 SNEGSKA (reference sequence). The CDR3 extends over 14 amino acids. V shed 3 bases and J shed 7 bases, with 15 bases lying between them. CDR3: CSARVVAFSGELFF. CDR3 nucleotide sequence: TGCAGTGCTAGGGTCGTAGCGTTTAGCGGGGAGCTGTTTTTT.

This clonotype has just a few counts. The chain links TRBV4-3 to TRBJ1-1; D gene uncertain. V gave up 1 base and J gave up 0 bases, with 6 bases separating them. The CDR3 runs to 14 residues. Germline V gene lookup returns CDR1 LGHNA and CDR2 YSLEER. The CDR3 DNA sequence: TGCGCCAGCAGCCAAGGCCGGGTGAACACTGAAGCTTTCTTT. Protein product: CASSQGRVNTEAFF.

The genes are TRBV7-3 and TRBJ2-1; a possible D gene is TRBD1 (6 bases). In germline, CDR1 is SGHTA, CDR2 FQGTGA. The CDR3 extends over 15 amino acids. The ends were cut back, 5 bases at V and 7 bases at J, with 18 bases in the middle. The CDR3 nucleotides are TGTGCCAGCAGCCTACGGTCAGGGGATATGAATGAGCAGTTCTTC. Its translation: CASSLRSGDMNEQFF.

V gene TRBV28 combines with J gene TRBJ2-3, with 15 bases aligning to TRBD2. After removal of 6 bases from V and 9 bases from J, the junction contained 7 bases not matched to a gene. This CDR3 is built from 15 residues. Germline-derived CDR1 and CDR2 are MDHEN and SYDVKM. CDR3 coding DNA: TGTGCCAGCAGCAGGACTAGCGGGAGGGCTCGAACGCAGTATTTT. Translation gives CASSRTSGRARTQYF. Full variable domain (remainder filled in from reference TRBV28 and TRBJ2-3): DVKVTQSSRYLVKRTGEKVFLECVQDMDHENMFWYRQDPGLGLRLIYFSYDVKMKEKGDIPEGYSVSREKKERFSLILESASTNQTSMYLCASSRTSGRARTQYFGPGTRLTVL.

The chain employs TRBV2 and TRBJ2-7, with a weak D call TRBD2 (6 bases). This CDR3 has 16 residues. Germline V gene sequence: CDR1 SNHLY, CDR2 FYNNEI. V gave up 6 bases and J gave up 5 bases, with 23 bases separating them. In nucleotides, the CDR3 is TGTGCCAGCAGGGGCGGCTTCTCTGGGAGGTCCCACGAGCAGTACTTC. Translated: CASRGGFSGRSHEQYF.

The rearrangement links TRBV11-2 to TRBJ2-7; either TRBD1 or TRBD2 may supply D (5 bases each). Germline V gives CDR1 SGHAT, CDR2 FQNNGV. This CDR3 is built from 14 residues. Trimming cost V 4 bases and J 6 bases, with 16 bases left between them. In nucleotides, the CDR3 is TGTGCCAGCAGCTGGGGAAAGGGTGGGGGCGAGCAGTACTTC. Amino acid sequence: CASSWGKGGGEQYF.

The chain couples TRBV5-1 to TRBJ1-2; the D is unclear. V lost 2 bases to trimming and J lost 7 bases, with 12 bases between them. The CDR3 is 13 amino acids. Germline V gene lookup returns CDR1 SGHRS and CDR2 YFSETQ. This CDR3 is CASSLGNTGGYTF. The CDR3 coding sequence is TGCGCCAGCAGCTTAGGGAATACTGGTGGCTACACCTTC.

This clonotype was counted only a few times. The V and J genes are TRBV6-2 or TRBV6-3 and TRBJ2-7; 7 nucleotides line up with TRBD2. The CDR3 contains 13 residues. Losses at the gene ends were 6 bases for V and 4 bases for J; bases not matched to a gene: 6. The germline gives CDR1 MNHEY, CDR2 SVGEGT. In nucleotides, the CDR3 is TGTGCCAGCAGACGGGGGGAGCTTTACGAGCAGTACTTC. It codes for CASRRGELYEQYF.

The V call is TRBV11-3, the J call TRBJ1-2, with no clear D. The CDR3 totals 15 residues. Deletions cut 5 bases from V and 4 bases from J, with 17 bases between. Germline V gives CDR1 SGHNT, CDR2 YENEEA. The CDR3 loop is CASSRDEGGSYGYTF. CDR3 sequence (DNA): TGTGCCAGCAGCAGAGACGAGGGCGGTAGCTATGGCTACACCTTC.

The chain uses TRBV11-3 and TRBJ1-2; weak D call: TRBD1 (5 bases). V was clipped by 2 bases and J by 4 bases, with 17 bases between them. This CDR3 comprises 16 residues. Germline V gene lookup returns CDR1 SGHNT and CDR2 YENEEA. This chain's CDR3 is CASSLNGRGSSYGYTF. CDR3 bases: TGTGCCAGCAGCTTAAACGGACGGGGGTCCAGCTATGGCTACACCTTC. The variable domain in full, with the rest retrieved from reference TRBV11-3 and TRBJ1-2, is EAGVVQSPRYKIIEKKQPVAFWCNPISGHNTLYWYLQNLGQGPELLIRYENEEAVDDSQLPKDRFSAERLKGVDSTLKIQPAELGDSAVYLCASSLNGRGSSYGYTFGSGTRLTVV.